This TCR beta chain was observed in a study of shared clonotypes between healthy human individuals. General study results and limits: A handful of donors shared approximately 5% of their naive CD4 clonotypes.

TCRdb's copy holds only in-frame clones and misses some; the assay was immunoSEQ multiplex PCR. Altogether about 730,000 clones are present, around 70% being singletons, with the ten largest covering under 2%. This CDR3 has 15 amino acids. J was trimmed by 12 bases and V by 1 base; bases with no gene match: 13. Germline CDR1 SGHDN, CDR2 FVKESK. A CD45RA+ naive subset and a CD45RA-negative memory subset were split from CD4+ cells. A note on this clone: Its antigen is undetermined.

The sequence came from a woman aged 30 to 39 in good health. What was sequenced was memory CD4+ T cells sorted from blood. The sample's subset: CD45RA-negative fraction. The gene calls are TRBV14 and TRBJ2-7; TRBD1 aligns across 9 bases. The chain's CDR3 is CASSQGGTGSAASYF. The DNA of the CDR3 is TGTGCCAGCAGCCAAGGTGGGACAGGGTCGGCTGCTTCGTACTTC.